The 16 T cell receptor beta chains listed next were all sequenced from one sample in a study of cytomegalovirus exposure and HLA in healthy donors (dated by TCRdb to about 2017). The library was obtained by the immunoSEQ multiplex PCR assay. As stored in TCRdb, this immuneACCESS dataset retains in-frame rearrangements with V and J assigned. A fraction of the clones does not appear; measured against another copy, unresolved V genes explain less than half of the discrepancy, and the remainder lacks a known reason. The sample table records around 160,000 clones; 85% of these occur just once. The ten most abundant clones make up 2% to 2.5% of the sample. Sequencing was carried out using PBMCs. These receptors were obtained from a man between 25 and 39 years old in good health and CMV-seropositive.

The V gene is TRBV19, the J gene TRBJ1-2, with TRBD1 matching over 10 bases. The CDR3 extends over 14 amino acids. Unmatched junction bases numbered 4, after V lost 5 bases and J lost 4 bases. CDR1 is LNHDA, CDR2 SQIVND, per germline (reference sequence). The CDR3 spells CASSAWDRGYGYTF. The CDR3 region has the DNA TGTGCCAGTAGTGCCTGGGACAGGGGCTATGGCTACACCTTC.

The chain combines TRBV11-3 with TRBJ2-2; 7 bases line up with TRBD2. Germline CDR1 and CDR2: SGHNT and YENEEA. V lost 1 base, J lost 4 bases, and 6 bases stayed unmatched. The CDR3 is 16 amino acids. The CDR3 DNA is TGTGCCAGCAGCTTAGCGTGGGGGGGAAGCACCGGGGAGCTGTTTTTT. Protein: CASSLAWGGSTGELFF.

The V call is TRBV9, the J call TRBJ1-2, with 7 bases lining up with TRBD1. From germline, CDR1 is SGDLS and CDR2 YYNGEE. The CDR3 spans 17 residues. V lost 0 bases, J lost 5 bases, and 13 bases stayed unmatched. DNA of the CDR3: TGTGCCAGCAGCGTAGATGACAGGGTAGGAGGGGGTTATGGCTACACCTTC. It yields the protein CASSVDDRVGGGYGYTF.

The V and J genes are TRBV7-3 and TRBJ1-2; D possibly corresponds to TRBD1 (5 bases). CDR1 is SGHTA and CDR2 is FQGTGA in the germline V gene. The CDR3 runs 16 residues. V lost 5 bases and J 8 bases, leaving 24 bases between the germline ends. The CDR3 sequence: CASSPQGEPLYSGYTF. CDR3 DNA sequence: TGTGCCAGCAGCCCACAAGGGGAACCCTTATATAGCGGCTACACCTTC.

The chain carries TRBV12-2 and TRBJ2-7; the tabulated D call, TRBD1, remains unverified against the DNA. TRBV12-2 constitutes a pseudogene. The CDR3 runs 14 residues. CDR3 DNA sequence: TGTGCGAGAACTGGGACAGCGGCCCCCTACGAGCAGTACTTC. It specifies CARTGTAAPYEQYF.

This rearrangement joins TRBV9 to TRBJ1-1, with 8 nucleotides matching TRBD1. CDR3 length: 14 residues. V trimming: 2 bases; J trimming: 1 base; junction bases outside the gene matches: 1. Germline-derived CDR1 and CDR2 are SGDLS and YYNGEE. The CDR3 region is CASSVDRGNTEAFF. In DNA, the CDR3 is TGTGCCAGCAGCGTTGACAGGGGGAACACTGAAGCTTTCTTT. Filled out from reference TRBV9 and TRBJ1-1, the complete variable domain reads DSGVTQTPKHLITATGQRVTLRCSPRSGDLSVYWYQQSLDQGLQFLIQYYNGEERAKGNILERFSAQQFPDLHSELNLSSLELGDSALYFCASSVDRGNTEAFFGQGTRLTVV.

The gene calls are TRBV21-1 and TRBJ2-2; the table's D gene call, TRBD1, was not cross checked with the DNA. TRBV21-1 is shown as a pseudogene. This CDR3 has 16 residues. The CDR3: CASSGRTGVNTGELFF. CDR3 in DNA: TGTGCCAGCAGCGGCCGGACAGGGGTAAACACCGGGGAGCTGTTTTTT.

The gene calls are TRBV11-2 and TRBJ2-4; 10 bases line up with TRBD2. Losses at the gene ends were 4 bases for V and 7 bases for J; bases not matched to a gene: 1. The CDR3 is 13 residues long. Germline CDR1 SGHAT, CDR2 FQNNGV. The CDR3 nucleotides read TGTGCCAGCAGCTCGGGACTAGCGAACATTCAGTACTTC. It translates to CASSSGLANIQYF.

The chain links TRBV2 to TRBJ2-5, with 7 bases identical to TRBD1. The CDR3 extends over 13 amino acids. Trimming removed 7 bases from V and 5 bases from J; junction bases left unmatched: 7. Germline CDR1 reads SNHLY; CDR2 reads FYNNEI. The CDR3 spells CASKEGAGETQYF. The CDR3 nucleotides read TGTGCCAGCAAAGAGGGGGCAGGGGAGACCCAGTACTTC.

The chain recombines TRBV6-5 with TRBJ1-5, with D unresolved. The length of the CDR3 is 15 residues. The V gene lost 2 bases and the J gene lost 4 bases, with 12 bases spanning the gap. CDR1 and CDR2 (germline): MNHEY, SVGAGI. In DNA form, the CDR3 reads TGTGCCAGCAGTTACGGCGAGACAAATAATCAGCCCCAGCATTTT. Translating it yields CASSYGETNNQPQHF.

The CDR3 nucleotides are TGCAGCGTTGTCCCGGGACAAGGAATATTGAACACTGAAGCTTTCTTT. Translating it yields CSVVPGQGILNTEAFF. V is TRBV29-1 and J is TRBJ1-1; weak D call: TRBD1 (6 bases). The CDR3 contains 16 residues. V lost 4 bases and J lost 0, with 18 bases in between. CDR1 and CDR2 from the germline V gene are SQVTM and ANQGSEA.

The V gene is TRBV4-3, the J gene TRBJ2-7; perhaps TRBD1 as D (6 bases). Looked up from germline, CDR1 is LGHNA and CDR2 is YSLEER. The V gene lost 0 bases and the J gene lost 0 bases, with 9 bases spanning the gap. The CDR3 loop spans 15 amino acids. The CDR3 DNA sequence: TGCGCCAGCAGCCAAGATCAGACAGGCTCCTACGAGCAGTACTTC. It encodes CASSQDQTGSYEQYF.

This clone has more than one count but fewer than ten. This chain links TRBV7-3 with TRBJ1-6; possible D gene TRBD1, 5 bases. Germline CDR1 is SGHTA and CDR2 is FQGTGA. There are 15 residues in the CDR3. V gave up 3 bases and J gave up 1 base, with 7 bases separating them. CDR3 in DNA: TGTGCCAGCAGCTTCCAGGGATCCTATAATTCACCCCTCCACTTT. Translation: CASSFQGSYNSPLHF.

This rearrangement joins TRBV7-9 to TRBJ2-5; a possible D gene is TRBD2 (6 bases). Germline loops: CDR1 SEHNR, CDR2 FQNEAQ (reference sequence). The CDR3 runs 15 residues. V gave up 1 base and J gave up 7 bases, with 16 bases separating them. This CDR3 is CASSLVLSGRWTQYF. The CDR3 DNA is TGTGCCAGCAGCTTAGTGCTGTCGGGGAGGTGGACCCAGTACTTC.

CDR3: CASSFGGDHTEAFF. CDR3 DNA sequence: TGCGCCAGCAGCTTCGGTGGAGACCACACTGAAGCTTTCTTT. This chain links TRBV5-1 with TRBJ1-1; D remains unclear. Germline V gives CDR1 SGHRS, CDR2 YFSETQ. The CDR3 is 14 amino acids. With 2 bases removed from V and 3 bases from J, the gap between germline ends came to 11 bases.

V is TRBV6-1 and J is TRBJ2-2; D perhaps matches TRBD1 (6 bases). Trimming left V 7 bases short and J 3 bases short, with 12 bases between. CDR1 is MNHNS and CDR2 is SASEGT in the germline V gene. The CDR3 has 14 residues. The CDR3 coding sequence is TGTGCCAGCAAACAGGGTGTACACACCGGGGAGCTGTTTTTT. It codes for CASKQGVHTGELFF.